This record concerns one T cell receptor beta chain sequence. Antigen: not known. The table came from immunoSEQ multiplex PCR; TCRdb's copy has only in-frame clones and leaves some out. The sample contains some 65,000 clones, around nine tenths of which appear only once. This entry is derived from a study of siplizumab effects on memory and regulatory T cells. Study findings and constraints: The majority of clones, roughly 75-95% of proliferating CD4+ or CD8+ clones, lacked an assignable naive or memory phenotype. Alloreactive sequences whose origin lay in unstimulated CD4+ memory cells were significantly reduced by siplizumab. Mappable alloreactive CD4+ clones came from Treg cells about 65% of the time on average with siplizumab, against 25% to 30% in controls. To unstimulated subsets, only a minor fraction of alloreactive clones could be mapped.

The CDR3 extends over 9 amino acids. The sample consisted of Tregs sorted from blood. The TCR originated in a human donor in good health. V and J are TRBV21-1 and TRBJ1-2. TRBV21-1 is a documented pseudogene. The CDR3 reads CASSPRYTF. The CDR3 nucleotides are TGTGCCAGCAGCCCACGCTACACCTTC.